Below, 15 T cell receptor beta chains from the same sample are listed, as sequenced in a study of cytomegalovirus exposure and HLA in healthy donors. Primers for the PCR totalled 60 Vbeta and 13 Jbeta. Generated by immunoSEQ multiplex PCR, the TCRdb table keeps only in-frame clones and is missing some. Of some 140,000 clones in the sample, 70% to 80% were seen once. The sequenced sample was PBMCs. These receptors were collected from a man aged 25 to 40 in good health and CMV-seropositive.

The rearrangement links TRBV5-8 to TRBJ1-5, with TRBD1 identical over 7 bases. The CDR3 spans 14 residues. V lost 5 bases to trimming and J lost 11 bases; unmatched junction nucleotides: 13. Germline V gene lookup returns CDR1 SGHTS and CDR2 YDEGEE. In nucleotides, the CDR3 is TGTGCCAGCAGTCAACAGGGGATCTCGGGAGCCCAGCATTTT. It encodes CASSQQGISGAQHF. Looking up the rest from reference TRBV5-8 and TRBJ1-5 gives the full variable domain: EAGVTQSPTHLIKTRGQQATLRCSPISGHTSVYWYQQALGLGLQFLLWYDEGEERNRGNFPPRFSGRQFPNYSSELNVNALELEDSALYLCASSQQGISGAQHFGDGTRLSIL.

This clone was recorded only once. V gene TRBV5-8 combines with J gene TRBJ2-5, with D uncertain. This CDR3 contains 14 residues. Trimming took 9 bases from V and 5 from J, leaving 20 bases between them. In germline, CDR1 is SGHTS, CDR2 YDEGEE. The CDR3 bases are TGTGCCACCTCCCAGTCGATTTATCAGGAGACCCAGTACTTC. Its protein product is CATSQSIYQETQYF.

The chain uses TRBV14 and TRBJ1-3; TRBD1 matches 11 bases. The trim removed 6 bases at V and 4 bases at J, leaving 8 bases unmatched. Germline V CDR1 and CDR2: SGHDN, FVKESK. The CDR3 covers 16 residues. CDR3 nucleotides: TGTGCCAGCAGTCGGACAGGGGGCGTCGGGGGAAACACCATATATTTT. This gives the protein CASSRTGGVGGNTIYF.

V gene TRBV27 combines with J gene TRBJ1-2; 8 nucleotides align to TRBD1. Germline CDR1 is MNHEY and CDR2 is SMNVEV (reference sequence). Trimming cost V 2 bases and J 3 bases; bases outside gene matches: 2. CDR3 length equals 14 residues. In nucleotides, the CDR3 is TGTGCCAGCAGTTTAGGGACAGGAGACTATGGCTACACCTTC. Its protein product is CASSLGTGDYGYTF.

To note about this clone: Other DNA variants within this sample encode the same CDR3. The CDR3, as DNA: TGTGCCAGCAGTTTGGGGGGTAGCACTGAAGCTTTCTTT. This encodes CASSLGGSTEAFF. V is TRBV27 and J is TRBJ1-1; a weak D match, TRBD1 (5 bases). V lost 3 bases and J 4 bases, leaving 9 bases between the germline ends. The CDR3 length is 13 residues. Per the germline V gene, CDR1 is MNHEY and CDR2 is SMNVEV (reference sequence).

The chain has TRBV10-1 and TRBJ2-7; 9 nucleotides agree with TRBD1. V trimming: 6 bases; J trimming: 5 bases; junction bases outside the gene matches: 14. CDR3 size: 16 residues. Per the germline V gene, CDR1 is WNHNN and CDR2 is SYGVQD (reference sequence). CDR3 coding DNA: TGCGCCAGCAGCCCCGCACCCGGGACAGGGCACCACGAGCAGTACTTC. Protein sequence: CASSPAPGTGHHEQYF.

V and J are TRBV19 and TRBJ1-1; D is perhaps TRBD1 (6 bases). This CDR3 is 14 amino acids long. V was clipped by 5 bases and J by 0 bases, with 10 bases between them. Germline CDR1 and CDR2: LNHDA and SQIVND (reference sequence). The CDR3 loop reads CASSSQGMNTEAFF. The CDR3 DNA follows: TGTGCCAGTAGTTCACAGGGCATGAACACTGAAGCTTTCTTT.

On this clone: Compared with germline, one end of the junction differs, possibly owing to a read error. In DNA, the CDR3 is TGTGCTAGCAGCTTGGGGACTAGCGGCTACAATGAGCAGTTCTTC. It is translated as CASSLGTSGYNEQFF. The chain recombines TRBV7-7 with TRBJ2-1; 11 bases align to TRBD2. Germline V CDR1 and CDR2: SSHAT, FNYEAQ (reference sequence). The CDR3 is 15 residues long.

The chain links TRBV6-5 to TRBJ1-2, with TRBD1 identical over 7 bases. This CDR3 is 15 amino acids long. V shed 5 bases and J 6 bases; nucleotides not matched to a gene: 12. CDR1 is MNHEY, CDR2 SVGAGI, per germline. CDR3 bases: TGTGCCAGCAGTAACCCCTCGACAGGGATCAATGGCTACACCTTC. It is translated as CASSNPSTGINGYTF.

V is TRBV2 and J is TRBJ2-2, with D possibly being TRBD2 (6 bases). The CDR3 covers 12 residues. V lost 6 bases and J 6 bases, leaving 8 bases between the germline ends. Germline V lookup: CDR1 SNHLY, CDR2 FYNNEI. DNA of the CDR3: TGTGCCAGCAGGCGGGAACCCGGGGAGCTGTTTTTT. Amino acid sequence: CASRREPGELFF.

CDR3 protein: CASSPKEQGAGEQYF. The CDR3 nucleotides read TGTGCCAGCAGCCCGAAGGAACAGGGGGCGGGGGAGCAGTACTTC. V gene TRBV7-9 combines with J gene TRBJ2-7, with 9 bases identical to TRBD1. The length of the CDR3 is 15 residues. The junction had 12 bases not matched to a gene; V was cut back by 5 bases and J by 7 bases. Germline CDR1 reads SEHNR; CDR2 reads FQNEAQ (reference sequence).

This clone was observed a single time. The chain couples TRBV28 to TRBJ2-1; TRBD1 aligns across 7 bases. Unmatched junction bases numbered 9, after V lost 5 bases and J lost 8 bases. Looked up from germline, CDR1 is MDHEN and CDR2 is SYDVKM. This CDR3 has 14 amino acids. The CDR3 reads CASSLEQGRDEQFF. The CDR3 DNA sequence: TGTGCCAGCAGTCTGGAACAGGGGCGGGATGAGCAGTTCTTC.

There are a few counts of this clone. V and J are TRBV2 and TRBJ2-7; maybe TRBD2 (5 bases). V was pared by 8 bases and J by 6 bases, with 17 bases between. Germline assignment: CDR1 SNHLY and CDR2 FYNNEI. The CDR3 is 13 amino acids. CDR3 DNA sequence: TGTGCCAGCGATTCCCACCCGGGGTTCGAGCAGTACTTC. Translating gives CASDSHPGFEQYF.

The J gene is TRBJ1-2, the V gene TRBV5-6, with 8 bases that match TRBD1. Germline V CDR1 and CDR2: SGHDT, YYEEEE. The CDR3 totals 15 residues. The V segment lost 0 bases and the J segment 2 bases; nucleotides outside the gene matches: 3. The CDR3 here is CASSLAGTGNYGYTF. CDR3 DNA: TGTGCCAGCAGCTTGGCCGGGACAGGAAACTATGGCTACACCTTC.

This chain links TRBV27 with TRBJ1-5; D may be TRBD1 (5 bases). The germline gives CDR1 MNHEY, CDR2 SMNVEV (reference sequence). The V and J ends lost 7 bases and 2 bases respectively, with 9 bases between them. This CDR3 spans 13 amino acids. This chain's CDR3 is CASKMTGNQPQHF. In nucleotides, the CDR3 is TGTGCCAGCAAGATGACAGGCAATCAGCCCCAGCATTTT.